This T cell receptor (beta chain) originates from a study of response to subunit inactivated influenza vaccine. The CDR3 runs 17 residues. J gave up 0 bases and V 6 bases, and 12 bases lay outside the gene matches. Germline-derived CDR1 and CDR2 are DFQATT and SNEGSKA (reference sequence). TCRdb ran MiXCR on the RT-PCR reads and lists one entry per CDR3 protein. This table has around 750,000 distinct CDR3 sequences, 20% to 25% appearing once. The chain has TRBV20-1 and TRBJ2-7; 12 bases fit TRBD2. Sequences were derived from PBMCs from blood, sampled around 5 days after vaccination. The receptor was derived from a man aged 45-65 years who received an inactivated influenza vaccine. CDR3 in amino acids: CSAPGLAGHSSSYEQYF. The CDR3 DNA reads TGCAGTGCACCCGGACTAGCGGGACACTCGAGCTCCTACGAGCAGTACTTC.